This T cell receptor beta chain was obtained from a study of T cell clones after liver transplantation. Study-level information: Tolerance: complete withdrawal held at least one year, liver enzymes staying within twice normal.

Study results and caveats: Conclusions were preliminary, with small, heterogeneous patient groups. Post-transplant, graft-donor-reactive CD4 TCRbeta sequences in blood dropped significantly in most of the 8 subjects.

Comment on this clone: The antigen is unknown.

This CDR3 comprises 15 residues. J was trimmed by 9 bases and V by 3 bases; bases with no gene match: 2. Germline assignment: CDR1 SGHNT and CDR2 YENEEA. This table comes from immunoSEQ multiplex PCR, and its TCRdb copy is limited to in-frame clones, with some not included. Altogether thousands of clones are present, 31% being singletons, with the ten largest covering about 15%. Alloreactive TCRbeta sequences came from sequencing proliferating CFSE-low cells in the MLR. Graft donor PBMCs, splenocytes, lymph-node cells, or third-party PBMCs stimulated pre-transplant recipient cells. Input material: CD4+ T cells from cultured PBMCs. The clonotype originates from a human patient who received a liver transplant. Some T cells may arise from the graft donor. The chain carries TRBV11-3 and TRBJ2-2; TRBD2 matches 15 bases. Here the CDR3 reads CASSLGLAGGRELFF. The CDR3 DNA follows: TGTGCCAGCAGCTTGGGACTAGCGGGGGGCCGGGAGCTGTTTTTT.